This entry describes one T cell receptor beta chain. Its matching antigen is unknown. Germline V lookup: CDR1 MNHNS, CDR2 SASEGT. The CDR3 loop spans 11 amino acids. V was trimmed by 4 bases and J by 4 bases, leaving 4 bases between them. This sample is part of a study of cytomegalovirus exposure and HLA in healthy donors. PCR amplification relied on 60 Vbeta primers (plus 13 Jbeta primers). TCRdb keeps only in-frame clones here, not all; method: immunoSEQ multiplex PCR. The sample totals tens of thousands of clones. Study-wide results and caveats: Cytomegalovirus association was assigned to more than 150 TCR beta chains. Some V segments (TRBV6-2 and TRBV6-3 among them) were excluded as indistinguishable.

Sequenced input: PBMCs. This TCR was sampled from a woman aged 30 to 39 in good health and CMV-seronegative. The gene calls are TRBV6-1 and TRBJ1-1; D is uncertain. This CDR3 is CASSALTEAFF. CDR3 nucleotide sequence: TGTGCCAGCAGTGCCCTCACTGAAGCTTTCTTT.